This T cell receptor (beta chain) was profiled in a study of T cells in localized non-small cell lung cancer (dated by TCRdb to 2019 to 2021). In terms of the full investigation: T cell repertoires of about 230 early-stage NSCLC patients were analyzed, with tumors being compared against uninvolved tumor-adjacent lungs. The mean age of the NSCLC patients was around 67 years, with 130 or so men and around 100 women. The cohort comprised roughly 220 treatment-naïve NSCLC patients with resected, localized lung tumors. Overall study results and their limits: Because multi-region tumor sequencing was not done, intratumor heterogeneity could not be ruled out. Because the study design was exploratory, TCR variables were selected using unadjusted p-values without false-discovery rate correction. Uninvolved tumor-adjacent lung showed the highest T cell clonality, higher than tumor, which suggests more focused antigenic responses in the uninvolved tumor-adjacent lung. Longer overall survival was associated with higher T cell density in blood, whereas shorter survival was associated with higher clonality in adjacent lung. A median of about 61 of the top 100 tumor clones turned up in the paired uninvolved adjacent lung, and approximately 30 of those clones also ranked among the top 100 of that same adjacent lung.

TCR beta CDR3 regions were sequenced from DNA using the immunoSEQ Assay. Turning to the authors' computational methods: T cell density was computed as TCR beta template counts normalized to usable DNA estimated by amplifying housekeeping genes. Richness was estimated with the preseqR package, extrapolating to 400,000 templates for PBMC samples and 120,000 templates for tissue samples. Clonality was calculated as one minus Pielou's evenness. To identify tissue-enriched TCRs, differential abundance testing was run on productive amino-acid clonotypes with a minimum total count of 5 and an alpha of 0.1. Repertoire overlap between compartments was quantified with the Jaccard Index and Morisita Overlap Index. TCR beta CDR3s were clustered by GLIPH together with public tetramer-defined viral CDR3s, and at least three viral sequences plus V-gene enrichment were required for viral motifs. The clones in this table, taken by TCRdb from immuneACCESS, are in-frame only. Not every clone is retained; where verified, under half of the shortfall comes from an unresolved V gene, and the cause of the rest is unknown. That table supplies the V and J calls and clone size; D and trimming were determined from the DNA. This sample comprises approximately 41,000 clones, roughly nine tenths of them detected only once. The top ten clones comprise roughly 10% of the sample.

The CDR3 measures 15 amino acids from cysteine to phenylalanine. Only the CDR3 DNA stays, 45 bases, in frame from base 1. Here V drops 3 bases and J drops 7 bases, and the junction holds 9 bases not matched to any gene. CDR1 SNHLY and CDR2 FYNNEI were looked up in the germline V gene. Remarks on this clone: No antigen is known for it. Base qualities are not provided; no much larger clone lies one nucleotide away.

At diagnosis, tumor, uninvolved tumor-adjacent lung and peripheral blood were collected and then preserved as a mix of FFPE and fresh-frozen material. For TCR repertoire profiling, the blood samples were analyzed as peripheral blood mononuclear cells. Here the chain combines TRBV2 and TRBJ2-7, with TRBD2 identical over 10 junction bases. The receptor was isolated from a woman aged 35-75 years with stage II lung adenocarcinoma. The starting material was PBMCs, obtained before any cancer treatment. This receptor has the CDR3 CASSERSGRAEEQYF. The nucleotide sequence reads TGTGCCAGCAGTGAGCGCAGCGGGAGGGCTGAAGAGCAGTACTTC.